This T cell receptor beta chain is from a study of OX40 agonist ivuxolimab in advanced cancers. Profiling relied on immunoSEQ multiplex PCR, and the TCRdb table lists in-frame clones only, not all of them. This sample carries about 61,000 clones, approximately 86% of them seen once, and the ten largest clones take approximately 0.57%. In this sample, this clone turned up once. Its target is unknown. Germline V gives CDR1 SGDLS, CDR2 YYNGEE. CDR3 length: 16 residues. Trimming cost V 3 bases and J 0 bases; bases outside gene matches: 5. Notes on the study in general: The study found that CD8+ T cells averaged more expanded clones than CD4+.

The sequenced sample was CD4+ or CD8+ T cells sorted from blood, obtained in a trial of the OX40 agonist ivuxolimab. The TCR was taken from an adult with an advanced solid tumor such as melanoma, head and neck, liver or kidney cancer. The chain couples TRBV9 to TRBJ2-2, with 7 bases lining up with TRBD1. The CDR3 DNA reads as TGTGCCAGCAGCGCCCGGGACAGACCGAACACCGGGGAGCTGTTTTTT. Its translation: CASSARDRPNTGELFF.